The 25 T cell receptor beta chains below come from one sample, sequenced in a study of PD-L1 blockade in urothelial cancer. The time point was: peripheral blood 6 weeks after treatment start. Using immunoSEQ multiplex PCR, the repertoire was profiled, and TCRdb retains in-frame clones only, with some absent. The sample records some 41,000 clones, 83% being singletons. The material was PBMCs, obtained around atezolizumab (anti-PD-L1) treatment. Receptor source: a man aged 60-69 years with urothelial cancer.

The chain has TRBV6-5 and TRBJ2-1; D is possibly TRBD2 (6 bases). Trimming left V 8 bases short and J 6 bases short, with 11 bases between. This CDR3 has 12 amino acids. The germline V gene encodes CDR1 MNHEY and CDR2 SVGAGI. In DNA form, the CDR3 reads TGTGCCAGCTCAGGGAGGTCCAATGAGCAGTTCTTC. The encoded protein is CASSGRSNEQFF.

The genes are TRBV13 and TRBJ1-1; 8 nucleotides line up with TRBD1. There are 14 residues in the CDR3. The V gene end was trimmed by 3 bases and the J gene end by 4 bases; junction bases not matched to a gene: 4. Germline V gene sequence: CDR1 PRHDT, CDR2 FYEKMQ (reference sequence). CDR3: CASSFRGRGTEAFF. The DNA of the CDR3 is TGTGCCAGCAGCTTCAGGGGGCGCGGCACTGAAGCTTTCTTT. The variable domain in full, with the rest retrieved from reference TRBV13 and TRBJ1-1, is AAGVIQSPRHLIKEKRETATLKCYPIPRHDTVYWYQQGPGQDPQFLISFYEKMQSDKGSIPDRFSAQQFSDYHSELNMSSLELGDSALYFCASSFRGRGTEAFFGQGTRLTVV.

V usage is TRBV5-6 and J usage is TRBJ2-7, with a possible D match to TRBD1 (6 bases). The germline V gene encodes CDR1 SGHDT and CDR2 YYEEEE. This CDR3 is built from 13 residues. V shed 6 bases and J shed 2 bases, with 12 bases lying between them. Written as DNA, the CDR3 is TGTGCCAGCACCCGCGACAGGACCTACGAGCAGTACTTC. This codes for CASTRDRTYEQYF.

The chain carries TRBV6-5 and TRBJ2-2; 8 nucleotides line up with TRBD1. Germline values: CDR1 MNHEY, CDR2 SVGAGI. This CDR3 is built from 15 residues. V lost 5 bases and J lost 0; bases outside the gene matches: 2. The CDR3 nucleotides read TGTGCCAGCAGTGCAGGGGGCGCGAACACCGGGGAGCTGTTTTTT. As protein: CASSAGGANTGELFF.

Here the CDR3 DNA reads TGTGCCAGCAGTGAAGCGGTAGGGGACGAGCAGTACTTC. Translated: CASSEAVGDEQYF. V is TRBV2 and J is TRBJ2-7; possible D gene TRBD1, 5 bases. V was trimmed by 0 bases and J by 5 bases, leaving 8 bases between them. The V gene's germline CDR1 is SNHLY and CDR2 FYNNEI. There are 13 residues in the CDR3.

The V gene is TRBV27, the J gene TRBJ1-4; D is unclear. V lost 2 bases, J lost 0 bases, and 25 bases lay in between. Germline CDR1 MNHEY, CDR2 SMNVEV (reference sequence). CDR3 length equals 21 residues. As DNA, the CDR3 is TGTGCCAGCAGTTTACCCCTCGACCTTCCCCTCGACATCGCAACTAATGAAAAACTGTTTTTT. Its translation is CASSLPLDLPLDIATNEKLFF.

This clone has a handful of counts. The chain carries TRBV29-1 and TRBJ2-7, with 8 bases that match TRBD2. Germline V gene sequence: CDR1 SQVTM, CDR2 ANQGSEA. There are 15 residues in the CDR3. J was trimmed by 2 bases and V by 5 bases; bases with no gene match: 11. The DNA for the CDR3 is TGCAGCGTTTTAGGCCCAGCGGGGGAAACCTACGAGCAGTACTTC. Translation: CSVLGPAGETYEQYF.

The CDR3 nucleotides are TGTGCCAGCAGCCCAGGACAAACCTACGAGCAGTACTTC. Translation gives CASSPGQTYEQYF. This chain connects TRBV7-6 to TRBJ2-7; possibly TRBD1 for D (5 bases). Trimming took 5 bases from V and 2 from J, leaving 10 bases between them. The CDR3 spans 13 residues. Germline V lookup: CDR1 SGHVS, CDR2 FNYEAQ.

This chain uses TRBV2 with TRBJ1-5; D remains ambiguous. Germline CDR1 and CDR2: SNHLY and FYNNEI. Trimming shortened V by 1 base and J by 4 bases, and 11 bases separated the two germline ends. CDR3 size: 15 residues. The CDR3 DNA reads as TGTGCCAGCAGTGAAGGGGCAGATAAAAATCAGCCCCAGCATTTT. Its protein product is CASSEGADKNQPQHF.

V is TRBV27 and J is TRBJ2-1; 8 positions agree with TRBD2. The trim removed 11 bases at V and 2 bases at J, leaving 2 bases unmatched. There are 12 residues in the CDR3. In germline, CDR1 is MNHEY, CDR2 SMNVEV (reference sequence). CDR3 amino acids: CARGGPYNEQFF. The CDR3 DNA is TGTGCCCGGGGGGGCCCCTACAATGAGCAGTTCTTC.

V is TRBV19 and J is TRBJ1-2; 7 nucleotides line up with TRBD1. The CDR3 is 16 residues long. The J segment lost 5 bases and the V segment lost 4 bases, leaving 13 bases of the junction unmatched. CDR1 is LNHDA and CDR2 is SQIVND in the germline V gene (reference sequence). CDR3 in amino acids: CASSRGQPAVGYGYTF. CDR3 coding DNA: TGTGCCAGTAGTAGGGGACAGCCCGCGGTAGGGTATGGCTACACCTTC.

This chain uses TRBV9 with TRBJ2-5; a possible D gene is TRBD2 (6 bases). CDR1 SGDLS and CDR2 YYNGEE come from the germline V gene. The CDR3 totals 19 residues. Deletions cut 0 bases from V and 1 base from J, with 22 bases between. The CDR3 is CASSVGIGRGRGVQETQYF. The CDR3 nucleotides read TGTGCCAGCAGCGTAGGAATAGGTCGGGGGAGAGGGGTCCAAGAGACCCAGTACTTC.

The chain's CDR3 is CASSLLPGVTNSPLHF. DNA of the CDR3: TGTGCCAGCAGCTTGTTGCCAGGGGTTACTAATTCACCCCTCCACTTT. The chain couples TRBV5-4 to TRBJ1-6, with D possibly being TRBD1 (6 bases). Trimming pared 1 base from V and 6 bases from J, leaving 14 bases between. Germline V gene data show CDR1 as SGHNT and CDR2 as YYREEE (reference sequence). This CDR3 spans 16 amino acids.

V is TRBV27 and J is TRBJ1-4; the match to TRBD1 covers 7 bases. CDR1 MNHEY and CDR2 SMNVEV come from the germline V gene (reference sequence). Losses at the gene ends were 1 base for V and 0 bases for J; bases not matched to a gene: 5. The CDR3 sequence is 17 residues long. In DNA form, the CDR3 reads TGTGCCAGCAGTTTATTCAGGGGGACCTCAACTAATGAAAAACTGTTTTTT. Translation gives CASSLFRGTSTNEKLFF.

The J gene is TRBJ2-5, the V gene TRBV9; TRBD1 matches at 7 bases. The germline gives CDR1 SGDLS, CDR2 YYNGEE. V was pared by 4 bases and J by 1 base, with 7 bases of the junction left unmatched. This CDR3 has 15 amino acids. CDR3 coding DNA: TGTGCCAGCAGCCTGGCCGGGGACAGCCAAGAGACCCAGTACTTC. It encodes CASSLAGDSQETQYF.

The J gene is TRBJ2-2, the V gene TRBV5-1; 7 nucleotides align to TRBD2. From germline, CDR1 is SGHRS and CDR2 YFSETQ. The CDR3 covers 16 residues. Unmatched junction bases numbered 10, after V lost 5 bases and J lost 3 bases. CDR3: CASRNRPGRDTGELFF. The CDR3 coding sequence is TGCGCCAGCAGGAACCGGCCGGGGAGGGACACCGGGGAGCTGTTTTTT.

The CDR3 DNA follows: TGTGCCAGCTCACAAAGACTAGCGGGCAACTACGAGCAGTACTTC. Encoded protein: CASSQRLAGNYEQYF. The J gene is TRBJ2-7, the V gene TRBV18; TRBD2 agrees at 10 bases. CDR3 length: 15 residues. Unmatched junction bases numbered 6, after V lost 4 bases and J lost 3 bases. The V gene's germline CDR1 is KGHSH and CDR2 LQKENI.

J is TRBJ2-1 and V is TRBV10-2; 8 bases agree with TRBD2. The CDR3 has 17 amino acids. Germline-derived CDR1 and CDR2 are WSHSY and SAAADI. With V trimmed by 7 bases and J by 4 bases, 15 bases remained unmatched. CDR3 sequence reads: CASKTPGGGGGYNEQFF. The CDR3 DNA reads TGCGCCAGCAAAACCCCGGGGGGGGGCGGCGGGTACAATGAGCAGTTCTTC.

The rearrangement joins TRBV28 to TRBJ1-2; 12 bases are a match to TRBD1. This CDR3 spans 15 amino acids. The germline V gene encodes CDR1 MDHEN and CDR2 SYDVKM. The V segment lost 6 bases and the J segment 4 bases; nucleotides outside the gene matches: 6. CDR3 DNA sequence: TGTGCCAGCAGGGATGGGACAGGGGGCTTCTATGGCTACACCTTC. It specifies CASRDGTGGFYGYTF.

J is TRBJ2-5 and V is TRBV9; D gene unclear. Germline CDR1 and CDR2: SGDLS and YYNGEE. V lost 0 bases, J lost 2 bases, and 8 bases lay in between. The CDR3 runs 14 residues. In nucleotides, the CDR3 is TGTGCCAGCAGCGTAGGTTCTGTTCAAGAGACCCAGTACTTC. Protein sequence: CASSVGSVQETQYF.

The J gene is TRBJ1-6, the V gene TRBV27; 10 nucleotides match TRBD1. V was clipped by 5 bases and J by 8 bases; unmatched bases: 6. The CDR3 has 15 amino acids. Germline V lookup: CDR1 MNHEY, CDR2 SMNVEV (reference sequence). The CDR3 DNA sequence: TGTGCCAGCAGTACCACCGGGACAGGGGATTCACCCCTCCACTTT. Translated: CASSTTGTGDSPLHF.

The genes are TRBV5-1 and TRBJ2-5, with TRBD1 matching 7 bases. CDR1 is SGHRS and CDR2 is YFSETQ in the germline V gene. The CDR3 runs 15 residues. The junction had 7 bases not matched to a gene; V was cut back by 3 bases and J by 2 bases. The CDR3 DNA is TGCGCCAGCAGCTCTGAAGGACAGGCTCAAGAGACCCAGTACTTC. Residues: CASSSEGQAQETQYF.

The chain uses TRBV9 and TRBJ1-6, with no clear D. Germline CDR1 and CDR2: SGDLS and YYNGEE. Trimming took 1 base from V and 5 from J, leaving 4 bases between them. CDR3 length: 13 amino acids. The CDR3 DNA is TGTGCCAGCAGCGTACAGGATAATTCACCCCTCCACTTT. Protein product: CASSVQDNSPLHF.

This clone was found a few times. Here the CDR3 DNA reads TGTGCCAGCCTGCCGGGACAGGCTAATGAAAAACTGTTTTTT. This codes for CASLPGQANEKLFF. The chain links TRBV2 to TRBJ1-4, with 8 bases identical to TRBD1. The trim removed 8 bases at V and 3 bases at J, leaving 5 bases unmatched. The germline V gene encodes CDR1 SNHLY and CDR2 FYNNEI. CDR3 length: 14 residues.

This clone was counted a few times. The V call is TRBV19, the J call TRBJ2-2, with TRBD1 as a possible D gene (5 bases). Trimming pared 7 bases from V and 1 base from J, leaving 22 bases between. The CDR3 extends over 18 amino acids. CDR1 and CDR2 (germline): LNHDA, SQIVND (reference sequence). The CDR3 region is CASTPLPYWGKNTGELFF. The CDR3 DNA reads TGTGCCAGTACCCCCCTCCCTTATTGGGGCAAGAACACCGGGGAGCTGTTTTTT.